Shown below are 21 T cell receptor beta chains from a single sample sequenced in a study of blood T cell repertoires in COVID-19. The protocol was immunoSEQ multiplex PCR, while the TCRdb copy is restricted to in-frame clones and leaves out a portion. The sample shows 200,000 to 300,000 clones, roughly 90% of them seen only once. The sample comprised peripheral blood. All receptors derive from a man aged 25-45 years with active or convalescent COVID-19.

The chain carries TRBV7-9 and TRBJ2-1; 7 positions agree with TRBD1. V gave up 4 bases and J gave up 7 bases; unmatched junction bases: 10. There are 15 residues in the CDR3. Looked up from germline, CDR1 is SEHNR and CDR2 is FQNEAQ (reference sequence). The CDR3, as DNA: TGTGCCAGCAGCTCATTCGACAGGGAATGGAATGAGCAGTTCTTC. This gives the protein CASSSFDREWNEQFF.

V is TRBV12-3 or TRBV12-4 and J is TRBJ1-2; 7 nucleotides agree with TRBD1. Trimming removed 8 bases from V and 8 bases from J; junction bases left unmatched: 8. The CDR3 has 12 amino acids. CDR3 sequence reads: CASLGGQSGYTF. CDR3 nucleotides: TGTGCCAGCCTAGGGGGCCAGTCGGGCTACACCTTC.

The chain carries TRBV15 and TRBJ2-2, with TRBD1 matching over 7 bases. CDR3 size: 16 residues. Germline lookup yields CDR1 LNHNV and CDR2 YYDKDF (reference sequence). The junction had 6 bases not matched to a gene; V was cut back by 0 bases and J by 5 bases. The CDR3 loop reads CATSRDSSTGTGELFF. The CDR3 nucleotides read TGTGCCACCAGCAGAGATAGCTCGACAGGGACCGGGGAGCTGTTTTTT.

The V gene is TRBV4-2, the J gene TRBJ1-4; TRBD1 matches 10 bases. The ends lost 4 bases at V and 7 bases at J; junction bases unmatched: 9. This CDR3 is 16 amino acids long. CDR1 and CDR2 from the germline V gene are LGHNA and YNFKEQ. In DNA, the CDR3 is TGTGCCAGCAGCCGACTTTCCGGGACAGGGGCTGAAAAACTGTTTTTT. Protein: CASSRLSGTGAEKLFF.

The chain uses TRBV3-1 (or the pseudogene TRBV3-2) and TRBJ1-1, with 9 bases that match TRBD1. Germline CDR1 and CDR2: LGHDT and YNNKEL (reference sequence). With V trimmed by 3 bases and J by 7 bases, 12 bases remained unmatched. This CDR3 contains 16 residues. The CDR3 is CASSHGGQGRWVEAFF. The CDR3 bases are TGTGCCAGCAGCCATGGGGGACAGGGTCGTTGGGTTGAAGCTTTCTTT.

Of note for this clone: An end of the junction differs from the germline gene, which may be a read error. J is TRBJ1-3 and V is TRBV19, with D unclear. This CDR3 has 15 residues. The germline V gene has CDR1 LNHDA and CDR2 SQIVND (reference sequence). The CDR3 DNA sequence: TGTGCCAGCAGTAGGCAGGCAACCTCTGGAAACACCATATATTTT. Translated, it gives CASSRQATSGNTIYF.

CDR3 amino acids: CAWSSGQLYEQYF. For the CDR3, the DNA is TGTGCCTGGAGTTCGGGACAGCTCTACGAGCAGTACTTC. The gene calls are TRBV30 and TRBJ2-7; 7 bases match TRBD1. The CDR3 covers 13 residues. CDR1 is GTSNPN and CDR2 is SVGIG in the germline V gene (reference sequence). With V trimmed by 2 bases and J by 3 bases, 4 bases remained unmatched.

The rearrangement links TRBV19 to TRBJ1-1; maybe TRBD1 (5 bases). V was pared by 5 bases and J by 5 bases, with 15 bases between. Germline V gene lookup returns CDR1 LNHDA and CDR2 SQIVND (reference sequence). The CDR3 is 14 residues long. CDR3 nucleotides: TGTGCCAGTAGTTTTCGGGGGACCCGAACTGAAGCTTTCTTT. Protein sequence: CASSFRGTRTEAFF.

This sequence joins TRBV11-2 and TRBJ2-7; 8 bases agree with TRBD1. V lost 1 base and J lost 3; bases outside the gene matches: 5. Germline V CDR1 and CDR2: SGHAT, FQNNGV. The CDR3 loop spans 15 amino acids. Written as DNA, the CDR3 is TGTGCCAGCAGCTTAGTGGCAGGGGGCGACTACGAGCAGTACTTC. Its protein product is CASSLVAGGDYEQYF.

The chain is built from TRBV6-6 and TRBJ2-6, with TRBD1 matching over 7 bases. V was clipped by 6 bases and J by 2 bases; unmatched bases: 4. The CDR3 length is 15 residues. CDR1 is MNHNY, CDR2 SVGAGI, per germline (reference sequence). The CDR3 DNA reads TGTGCCAGCAGGCGAACAGGGGCTGGGGCCAACGTCCTGACTTTC. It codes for CASRRTGAGANVLTF.

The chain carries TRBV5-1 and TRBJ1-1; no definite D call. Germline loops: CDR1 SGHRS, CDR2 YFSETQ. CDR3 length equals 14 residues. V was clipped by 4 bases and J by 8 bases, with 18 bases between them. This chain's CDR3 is CASSLDGYTSEAFF. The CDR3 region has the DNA TGCGCCAGCAGCCTCGACGGGTATACGTCCGAAGCTTTCTTT.

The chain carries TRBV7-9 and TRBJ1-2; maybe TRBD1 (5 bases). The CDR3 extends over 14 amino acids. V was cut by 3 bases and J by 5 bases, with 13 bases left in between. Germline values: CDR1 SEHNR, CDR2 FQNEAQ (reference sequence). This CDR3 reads CASSFYDRSYGYTF. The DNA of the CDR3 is TGTGCCAGCAGCTTCTATGACAGAAGTTATGGCTACACCTTC.

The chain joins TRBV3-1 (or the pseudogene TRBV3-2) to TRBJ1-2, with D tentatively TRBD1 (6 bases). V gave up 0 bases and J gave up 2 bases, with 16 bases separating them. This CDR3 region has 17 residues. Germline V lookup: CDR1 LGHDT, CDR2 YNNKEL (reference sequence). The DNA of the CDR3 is TGTGCCAGCAGCCAAGAAACATTGGCAGGGGAGAACTATGGCTACACCTTC. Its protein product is CASSQETLAGENYGYTF.

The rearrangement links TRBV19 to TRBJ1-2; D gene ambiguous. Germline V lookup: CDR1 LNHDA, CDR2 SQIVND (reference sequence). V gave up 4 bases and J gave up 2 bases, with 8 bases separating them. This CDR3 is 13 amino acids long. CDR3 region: CASSTTVNYGYTF. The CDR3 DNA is TGTGCCAGTAGTACAACAGTAAACTATGGCTACACCTTC.

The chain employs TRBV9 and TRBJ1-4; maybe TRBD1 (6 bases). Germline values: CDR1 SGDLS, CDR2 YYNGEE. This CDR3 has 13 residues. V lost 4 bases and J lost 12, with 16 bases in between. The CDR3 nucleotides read TGTGCCAGCAGCCCGGGGGAGGGACAAGAACTGTTTTTT. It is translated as CASSPGEGQELFF.

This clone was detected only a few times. The CDR3 loop is CGTDDNTEAFF. The CDR3 DNA sequence: TGTGGGACAGATGATAACACTGAAGCTTTCTTT. This sequence joins TRBV19 and TRBJ1-1; D perhaps matches TRBD1 (6 bases). From germline, CDR1 is LNHDA and CDR2 SQIVND (reference sequence). The CDR3 runs to 11 residues.

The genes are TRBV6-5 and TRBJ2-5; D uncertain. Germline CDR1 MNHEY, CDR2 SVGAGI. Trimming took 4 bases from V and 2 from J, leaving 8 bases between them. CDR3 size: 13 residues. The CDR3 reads CASSSTRQETQYF. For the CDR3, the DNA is TGTGCCAGCAGTTCGACACGGCAAGAGACCCAGTACTTC.

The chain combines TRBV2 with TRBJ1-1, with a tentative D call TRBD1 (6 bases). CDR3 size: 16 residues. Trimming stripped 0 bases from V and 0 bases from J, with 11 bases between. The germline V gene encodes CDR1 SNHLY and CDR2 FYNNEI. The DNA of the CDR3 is TGTGCCAGCAGTGAAGCCGGGGGGCAGGTGAACACTGAAGCTTTCTTT. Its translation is CASSEAGGQVNTEAFF.

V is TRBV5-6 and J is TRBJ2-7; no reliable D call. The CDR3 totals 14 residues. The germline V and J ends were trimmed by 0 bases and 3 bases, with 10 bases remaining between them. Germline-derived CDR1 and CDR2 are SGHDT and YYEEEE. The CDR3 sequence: CASSLGVGYYEQYF. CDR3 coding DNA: TGTGCCAGCAGCTTGGGGGTGGGCTACTACGAGCAGTACTTC.

Here the CDR3 reads CASSKDRTTTRLQGMNTEAFF. The CDR3 DNA is TGTGCCAGCAGTAAAGACCGAACAACCACTCGCCTACAGGGAATGAACACTGAAGCTTTCTTT. V usage is TRBV6-1 and J usage is TRBJ1-1, with D tentatively TRBD1 (6 bases). The length of the CDR3 is 21 residues. The V gene lost 5 bases and the J gene lost 0 bases, with 31 bases spanning the gap. Germline-derived CDR1 and CDR2 are MNHNS and SASEGT.

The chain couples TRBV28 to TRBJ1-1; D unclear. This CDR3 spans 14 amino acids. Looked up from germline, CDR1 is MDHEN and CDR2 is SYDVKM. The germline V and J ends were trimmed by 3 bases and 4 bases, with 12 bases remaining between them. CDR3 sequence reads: CASSFVSGFTEAFF. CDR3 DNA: TGTGCCAGCAGTTTTGTCTCAGGATTCACTGAAGCTTTCTTT.